This is a list of T cell receptor beta chains from one sample in a study of identical twins. TCRdb called the 5' RACE reads again in MiXCR, with one record for every CDR3 protein. The sample includes some 760,000 distinct CDR3 sequences, about 20% of them seen just once. This sample also belongs to another study, concerning T cells expressing NK-cell markers.

Sequencing used PBMCs. The receptors were sampled from a woman aged 18-30 years in good health. CDR3s include the opening cysteine and the closing phenylalanine or tryptophan. A D gene is named only where the DNA matches it firmly. For some rows the clone size is stated as once, few or many, or as a class when expanded; others skip it.

J gene,D gene,V gene,clone size,CDR3 DNA,CDR3 protein
TRBJ2-5,NA,TRBV4-3,many,TGCGCCAGCAGCCAAGACCCAACAGGGTCTGAGACCCAGTACTTC,CASSQDPTGSETQYF
TRBJ2-7,TRBD1,TRBV10-3,NA,TGTGCCATCAGTGGATTTGGGACAGGGAAGGGCGAGCAGTACTTC,CAISGFGTGKGEQYF
TRBJ2-3,TRBD2,TRBV27,few,TGTGCCAGCAGTTTCCTCGGGGTAGCGGGGGGTCGAGCCTATACGCAGTATTTT,CASSFLGVAGGRAYTQYF
TRBJ2-3,TRBD2,TRBV7-9,few,TGTGCCAGCAGCGGAGGGACTAGCGGGAGACTGTATTTT,CASSGGTSGRLYF
TRBJ2-1,NA,TRBV5-1,many,TGCGCCAGCAGCCCCGGGACTGGCGTCGTGGGTTACAATGAGCAGTTCTTC,CASSPGTGVVGYNEQFF
TRBJ2-6,NA,TRBV25-1,NA,TGTGCCAGCAGTGAAGGGACTGGGGCCAACGTCCTGACTTTC,CASSEGTGANVLTF
TRBJ1-2,NA,TRBV7-2,NA,TGTGCCAGCAGCTTGCCTGATAACTATGGCTACACCTTC,CASSLPDNYGYTF
TRBJ2-3,NA,TRBV11-3,NA,TGTGCCAGCAGCTTTACTAGAGGAGATACGCAGTATTTT,CASSFTRGDTQYF
TRBJ1-5,TRBD1,TRBV3-1,NA,TGTGCCAGCAGCCAGAAGGGGGCTCAGCCCCAGCATTTT,CASSQKGAQPQHF
TRBJ1-5,NA,TRBV20-1,few,TGCAGTGCTAGAGATGGGGCAGCGGATCAGCCCCAGCATTTT,CSARDGAADQPQHF
TRBJ2-1,NA,TRBV5-1,once,TGCGCCAGCAAGCGGGGAGGGGACAGAGTCGATGAGCAGTTCTTC,CASKRGGDRVDEQFF
TRBJ2-7,NA,TRBV20-1,NA,TGCAGTGCTAGTGGAGGGGGGGCCCAGTACTTC,CSASGGGAQYF
TRBJ1-2,NA,TRBV11-2,few,TGTGCCAGCAGCCCCAACTTACAGGCCTACTATGGCTACACCTTC,CASSPNLQAYYGYTF
TRBJ2-1,TRBD2,TRBV7-8,NA,TGTGCCAGCAGCCACGGACTAGCGCTCTACAATGAGCAGTTCTTC,CASSHGLALYNEQFF
TRBJ2-7,NA,TRBV4-3,NA,TGCGCCAGCAGCCAAGATCTGGCGGGATTGACGACTTACGAGCAGTACTTC,CASSQDLAGLTTYEQYF
TRBJ2-7,TRBD1,TRBV14,NA,TGTGCCAGCAGCCAAGATCACTACAGGGGGACCGAGCAGTACTTC,CASSQDHYRGTEQYF
TRBJ1-1,TRBD1,TRBV20-1,few,TGCAGTGCTAGGGACAGGAGTGACAACACTGAAGCTTTCTTT,CSARDRSDNTEAFF
TRBJ2-1,TRBD1,TRBV6-2/TRBV6-3,few,TGTGCCAGCAGCCGCGGAGTGTCCTGGACAGGGGTATACAATGAGCAGTTCTTC,CASSRGVSWTGVYNEQFF
TRBJ2-7,NA,TRBV20-1,few,TGCAGTGCTAGAAAGGGGCAGAACTCCTACGAGCAGTACTTC,CSARKGQNSYEQYF
TRBJ2-7,NA,TRBV20-1,few,TGCAGTGCTAGGGGTCATCCCGGGTCCCTTGACGAGCAGTACTTC,CSARGHPGSLDEQYF
TRBJ1-1,NA,TRBV20-1,few,TGCAGTGCTAGAGAGGGTACTTCGAACACTGAAGCTTTCTTT,CSAREGTSNTEAFF
TRBJ2-1,NA,TRBV29-1,few,TGCAGCGTTGAACGGTCTAGCGTGAATGAGCAGTTCTTC,CSVERSSVNEQFF
TRBJ2-7,TRBD2,TRBV5-1,few,TGCGCCAGCAGTCGAGGACTAGTCTCCTACGAGCAGTACTTC,CASSRGLVSYEQYF
TRBJ1-6,TRBD1,TRBV20-1,NA,TGCAGTGCTAGATCCATAGACAGGGGGCAATCACCCCTCCACTTT,CSARSIDRGQSPLHF
TRBJ2-1,TRBD2,TRBV19,NA,TGTGCCAGTAGCCCCTTCGGAAGCGGGGGGGCCAATGAGCAGTTCTTC,CASSPFGSGGANEQFF
TRBJ2-1,NA,TRBV6-1,few,TGTGCCAGCACTCGATATTTCAGGACATTGTCCTACAATGAGCAGTTCTTC,CASTRYFRTLSYNEQFF
TRBJ1-5,NA,TRBV7-2,few,TGTGCCAGCACCCAAGGTGATCAGCCCCAGCATTTT,CASTQGDQPQHF